Presented here are 17 T cell receptor beta chains from one specimen sequenced in a study of cytomegalovirus exposure and HLA in healthy donors. The PCR was carried out with 60 Vbeta primers and 13 Jbeta primers. Produced via immunoSEQ multiplex PCR; TCRdb's table is partial and in-frame only. This sample yields 120,000 or so clones, of which 83% are seen a single time; about 3.5% belongs to the top ten. The source material was PBMCs. Source of these receptors: a woman between 40 and 55 years old in good health and CMV-seropositive.

The chain is built from TRBV6-6 and TRBJ1-2, with D hard to call. CDR3 length: 13 amino acids. V lost 7 bases to trimming and J lost 4 bases, with 13 bases between them. Germline V gives CDR1 MNHNY, CDR2 SVGAGI (reference sequence). This CDR3 is CASTPHSLYGYTF. For the CDR3, the DNA is TGTGCCAGCACTCCCCATAGTCTCTATGGCTACACCTTC.

This chain links TRBV5-6 with TRBJ2-5; 9 bases are a match to TRBD1. Trimming removed 3 bases from V and 5 bases from J; junction bases left unmatched: 8. CDR3 size: 15 residues. Germline V gives CDR1 SGHDT, CDR2 YYEEEE. This chain's CDR3 is CASSSRDRVVETQYF. DNA of the CDR3: TGTGCCAGCAGCTCGAGGGACAGGGTTGTCGAGACCCAGTACTTC.

This chain joins TRBV12-5 and TRBJ1-5; TRBD1 matches at 8 bases. The CDR3 spans 17 residues. Unmatched junction bases numbered 11, after V lost 0 bases and J lost 7 bases. CDR1 and CDR2 from the germline V gene are LGHNT and FRNRAP. DNA for the CDR3: TGTGCTAGTGGTTTGGTACGGGCAGGGGGCTTGGACCAGCCCCAGCATTTT. Translation: CASGLVRAGGLDQPQHF.

V usage is TRBV2 and J usage is TRBJ2-3; D perhaps matches TRBD2 (6 bases). Germline V gene data show CDR1 as SNHLY and CDR2 as FYNNEI. CDR3 length equals 16 residues. Trimming took 4 bases from V and 1 from J, leaving 15 bases between them. The CDR3 DNA reads TGTGCCAGCAGTGGGAGGGCAGGAAAAGGCACAGATACGCAGTATTTT. Its protein is CASSGRAGKGTDTQYF.

The chain employs TRBV27 and TRBJ2-5; 10 bases map to TRBD2. The CDR3 loop spans 15 amino acids. The germline V gene has CDR1 MNHEY and CDR2 SMNVEV (reference sequence). J lost 4 bases, V lost 6 bases, and 8 bases had no gene match. The CDR3 sequence: CASSPGLAAGETQYF. In nucleotides, the CDR3 is TGTGCCAGCAGCCCCGGACTAGCGGCAGGAGAGACCCAGTACTTC.

The genes are TRBV4-3 and TRBJ1-2, with D perhaps matching TRBD1 (5 bases). CDR1 and CDR2 from the germline V gene are LGHNA and YSLEER. The V end was cut by 4 bases, the J end by 8 bases, with 17 bases between. The length of the CDR3 is 14 residues. CDR3 amino acids: CASSPGRAYGGYTF. CDR3 in DNA: TGCGCCAGCAGCCCCGGCAGGGCATATGGAGGCTACACCTTC.

This chain uses TRBV5-1 with TRBJ1-2; D uncertain. The germline gives CDR1 SGHRS, CDR2 YFSETQ. The CDR3 covers 14 residues. V was shortened by 0 bases and J by 4 bases, with 10 bases between the two germline ends. CDR3 residues: CASSLGRSAYGYTF. CDR3 bases: TGCGCCAGCAGCTTGGGGAGGTCAGCCTATGGCTACACCTTC.

V usage is TRBV19 and J usage is TRBJ1-3; 8 bases are a match to TRBD1. Germline CDR1 LNHDA, CDR2 SQIVND (reference sequence). V shed 5 bases, J shed 4 bases, and the junction held 10 bases outside the gene matches. The CDR3 loop spans 16 amino acids. The CDR3 DNA reads as TGTGCCAGTAGTTCCGACAGGGGAATCTCAGGAAACACCATATATTTT. This sequence encodes CASSSDRGISGNTIYF.

This clone was detected once. The V call is TRBV5-5, the J call TRBJ2-1; the D gene is possibly TRBD1 (5 bases). The V and J ends lost 4 bases and 8 bases respectively, with 19 bases between them. Per germline, CDR1 SGHKS and CDR2 YYEKEE (reference sequence). There are 15 residues in the CDR3. CDR3 in amino acids: CASSAGNLGGDEQFF. The CDR3 nucleotides read TGTGCCAGCAGCGCAGGGAATTTGGGTGGCGATGAGCAGTTCTTC.

The chain recombines TRBV5-6 with TRBJ2-7; TRBD1 agrees at 7 bases. Germline-derived CDR1 and CDR2 are SGHDT and YYEEEE. V shed 3 bases and J 4 bases; nucleotides not matched to a gene: 7. The CDR3 has 14 amino acids. CDR3 in amino acids: CASSSLQGEYEQYF. CDR3 DNA: TGTGCCAGCAGCTCACTCCAGGGGGAGTACGAGCAGTACTTC. Variable domain in full (rest from reference TRBV5-6 and TRBJ2-7): DAGVTQSPTHLIKTRGQQVTLRCSPKSGHDTVSWYQQALGQGPQFIFQYYEEEERQRGNFPDRFSGHQFPNYSSELNVNALLLGDSALYLCASSSLQGEYEQYFGPGTRLTVT.

The J gene is TRBJ2-1, the V gene TRBV7-6, with D hard to call. Germline V CDR1 and CDR2: SGHVS, FNYEAQ. Trimming cost V 2 bases and J 4 bases, with 12 bases left between them. The CDR3 is 15 residues long. The CDR3 loop reads CASSLLSGSYNEQFF. For the CDR3, the DNA is TGTGCCAGCAGCTTACTTTCCGGGTCGTACAATGAGCAGTTCTTC.

The chain has TRBV19 and TRBJ1-4; no firm D call. Trimming shortened V by 0 bases and J by 4 bases, and 3 bases separated the two germline ends. Germline V CDR1 and CDR2: LNHDA, SQIVND (reference sequence). CDR3 length equals 13 residues. CDR3 sequence (DNA): TGTGCCAGTAGTATAGACGGTAATGAAAAACTGTTTTTT. Its translation: CASSIDGNEKLFF.

This chain connects TRBV6-5 to TRBJ2-7; TRBD1 aligns across 10 bases. CDR1 and CDR2 from the germline V gene are MNHEY and SVGAGI. V shed 10 bases, J shed 7 bases, and the junction held 1 base outside the gene matches. The CDR3 totals 10 residues. CDR3: CATGQGEQYF. The CDR3 DNA reads as TGTGCCACGGGACAGGGGGAGCAGTACTTC.

The CDR3 nucleotides are TGTGCCAGTAGAAACGACAGGGTTCGGACCGGGGAGCTGTTTTTT. It codes for CASRNDRVRTGELFF. V usage is TRBV19 and J usage is TRBJ2-2; 7 bases are shared with TRBD1. Losses at the gene ends were 6 bases for V and 5 bases for J; bases not matched to a gene: 9. CDR3 length: 15 residues. The germline V gene has CDR1 LNHDA and CDR2 SQIVND (reference sequence).

This clone was seen once. The V call is TRBV29-1, the J call TRBJ2-1; 13 positions match TRBD2. The CDR3 has 14 residues. The junction had 3 bases not matched to a gene; V was cut back by 5 bases and J by 5 bases. The germline V gene has CDR1 SQVTM and CDR2 ANQGSEA. The CDR3 reads CSVLGLAGHNEQFF. Here the CDR3 DNA reads TGCAGCGTTTTGGGACTAGCGGGACACAATGAGCAGTTCTTC.

This chain connects TRBV7-9 to TRBJ2-5; 10 bases align to TRBD2. Trimming took 3 bases from V and 0 from J; bases not matched to a gene: 4. Germline lookup yields CDR1 SEHNR and CDR2 FQNEAQ (reference sequence). This CDR3 is built from 16 residues. The CDR3 sequence is CASSFPGLADQETQYF. CDR3 DNA: TGTGCCAGCAGCTTTCCAGGACTAGCGGACCAAGAGACCCAGTACTTC.

CDR3 bases: TGTGCCAGCACCCGGGCGGGAGTCCCCTACGAGCAGTACTTC. Protein: CASTRAGVPYEQYF. The chain links TRBV11-2 to TRBJ2-7; 7 bases align to TRBD2. The germline V gene has CDR1 SGHAT and CDR2 FQNNGV. This CDR3 region has 14 residues. Unmatched junction bases numbered 8, after V lost 7 bases and J lost 2 bases.